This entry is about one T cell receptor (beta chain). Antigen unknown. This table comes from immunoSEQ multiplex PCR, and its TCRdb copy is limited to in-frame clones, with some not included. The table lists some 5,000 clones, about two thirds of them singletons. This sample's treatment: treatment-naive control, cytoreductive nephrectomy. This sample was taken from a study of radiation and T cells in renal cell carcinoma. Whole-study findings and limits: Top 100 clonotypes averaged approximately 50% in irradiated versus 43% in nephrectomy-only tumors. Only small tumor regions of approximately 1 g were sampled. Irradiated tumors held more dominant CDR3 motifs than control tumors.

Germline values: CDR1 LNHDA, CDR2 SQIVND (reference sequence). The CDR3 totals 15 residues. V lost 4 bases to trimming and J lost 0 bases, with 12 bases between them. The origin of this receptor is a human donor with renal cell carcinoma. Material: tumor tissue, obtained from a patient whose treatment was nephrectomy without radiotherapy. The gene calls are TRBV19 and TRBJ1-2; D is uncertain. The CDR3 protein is CASSNPLRPNYGYTF. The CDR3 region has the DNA TGTGCCAGTAGTAACCCCTTACGACCTAACTATGGCTACACCTTC.